These 10 T cell receptor beta chains were all obtained from the same sample, sequenced in a study of T-cell reconstitution after alpha-beta-depleted transplantation in children (dated by TCRdb to between 2015 and 2016). The meaning of the sample's treatment or condition label: allogeneic hematopoietic cell transplantation with graft depleted of TCRalphabeta T cells and CD19 B cells. Library prep was done by PCR. Sequencing took place on an Illumina HiSeq 2500. Molecular barcoding was employed in the preparation of TCR libraries, with unique molecular identifiers being used to normalize TCRbeta repertoire quantification. The public reads were quality trimmed at Q25 with fastp and then assembled into clones with MiXCR by TCRdb, keeping productive beta chains. CDR3 protein duplicates are merged, each entry listing the most common genes and DNA. Present in this sample are around 580,000 distinct CDR3 sequences, about a quarter of which were seen just once. Around a third of the sample is taken by the ten largest.

The specimen was PBMCs, collected before TCRalphabeta/CD19-depleted stem cell transplant. All receptors derive from a boy in the first two years of life with Wiskott-Aldrich syndrome, due to receive a stem cell transplant.

This sequence joins TRBV29-1 and TRBJ1-1; no reliable D call. The ends were cut back, 5 bases at V and 3 bases at J, with 10 bases in the middle. Germline loops: CDR1 SQVTM, CDR2 ANQGSEA. This CDR3 is built from 12 residues. In DNA form, the CDR3 reads TGCAGCGTTATAAGGGATTACACTGAAGCTTTCTTT. Translated, it gives CSVIRDYTEAFF.

This clonotype was seen more than once but under ten times. The gene calls are TRBV18 and TRBJ2-1, with D perhaps matching TRBD1 (5 bases). Looked up from germline, CDR1 is KGHSH and CDR2 is LQKENI. V was cut by 4 bases and J by 9 bases, with 16 bases left in between. The CDR3 contains 14 residues. DNA of the CDR3: TGTGCCAGCTCACAACTGGACGTTAGGGGTGAGCAGTTCTTC. Translated, it gives CASSQLDVRGEQFF.

The table lists this clonotype with a few counts. The chain recombines TRBV20-1 with TRBJ1-4; maybe TRBD1 (6 bases). The CDR3 is made up of 14 amino acids. Trimming left V 6 bases short and J 8 bases short, with 19 bases between. The germline CDR1 and CDR2 sequences are DFQATT and SNEGSKA (reference sequence). CDR3 protein: CSAQDSPGREKLFF. In DNA form, the CDR3 reads TGCAGTGCCCAGGACAGCCCCGGACGGGAAAAACTGTTTTTT.

This clonotype was counted between two and nine times. DNA for the CDR3: TGCAGTGCTGAACGGAGGATCGGAACAGATACGCAGTATTTT. It encodes CSAERRIGTDTQYF. The chain joins TRBV20-1 to TRBJ2-3; tentatively, D is TRBD2 (5 bases). Trimming shortened V by 5 bases and J by 3 bases, and 15 bases separated the two germline ends. The CDR3 is 14 residues long. Per germline, CDR1 DFQATT and CDR2 SNEGSKA (reference sequence).

The J gene is TRBJ2-3, the V gene TRBV27; TRBD1 matches 9 bases. Germline lookup yields CDR1 MNHEY and CDR2 SMNVEV (reference sequence). The V gene end was trimmed by 7 bases and the J gene end by 3 bases; junction bases not matched to a gene: 5. The CDR3 consists of 14 residues. The CDR3 coding sequence is TGTGCCAGCAAACGGGACAGGGAAACAGATACGCAGTATTTT. Amino acids: CASKRDRETDTQYF.

This clonotype turned up a few times. This chain connects TRBV20-1 to TRBJ1-4; no reliable D call. Trimming left V 3 bases short and J 0 bases short, with 5 bases between. This CDR3 comprises 13 residues. CDR1 DFQATT and CDR2 SNEGSKA come from the germline V gene (reference sequence). CDR3 sequence reads: CSASRATNEKLFF. The CDR3 nucleotides read TGCAGTGCTAGCCGTGCAACTAATGAAAAACTGTTTTTT.

This clonotype showed up just a few times. The chain links TRBV24-1 to TRBJ2-6; D ambiguous. Germline CDR1 KGHDR, CDR2 SFDVKD. The CDR3 contains 14 residues. V lost 12 bases, J lost 0 bases, and 11 bases lay in between. In nucleotides, the CDR3 is TGTGCCCCCCCGGATAGCTCTGGGGCCAACGTCCTGACTTTC. Amino acid sequence: CAPPDSSGANVLTF.

The V gene is TRBV5-1, the J gene TRBJ2-3, with TRBD2 identical over 9 bases. From germline, CDR1 is SGHRS and CDR2 YFSETQ. The ends lost 0 bases at V and 2 bases at J; junction bases unmatched: 4. The CDR3 loop spans 16 amino acids. The CDR3 here is CASSLGLAVLTDTQYF. In nucleotides, the CDR3 is TGCGCCAGCAGCTTGGGACTAGCGGTCCTCACAGATACGCAGTATTTT.

CDR3 sequence (DNA): TGTGCCAGCAAGGGACTAGCGGGAGGTGGGTGGATGTACAATGAGCAGTTCTTC. It specifies CASKGLAGGGWMYNEQFF. The gene calls are TRBV28 and TRBJ2-1; TRBD2 matches 15 bases. The CDR3 runs 18 residues. V shed 7 bases and J 4 bases; nucleotides not matched to a gene: 11. Germline lookup yields CDR1 MDHEN and CDR2 SYDVKM.

This clonotype has a handful of counts. V is TRBV14 and J is TRBJ1-1; maybe TRBD1 (5 bases). The ends were cut back, 2 bases at V and 4 bases at J, with 14 bases in the middle. Germline lookup yields CDR1 SGHDN and CDR2 FVKESK. The CDR3 contains 15 residues. The CDR3, as DNA: TGTGCCAGCAGCCAAAACCTGGGGAGGGGCACTGAAGCTTTCTTT. As protein: CASSQNLGRGTEAFF.